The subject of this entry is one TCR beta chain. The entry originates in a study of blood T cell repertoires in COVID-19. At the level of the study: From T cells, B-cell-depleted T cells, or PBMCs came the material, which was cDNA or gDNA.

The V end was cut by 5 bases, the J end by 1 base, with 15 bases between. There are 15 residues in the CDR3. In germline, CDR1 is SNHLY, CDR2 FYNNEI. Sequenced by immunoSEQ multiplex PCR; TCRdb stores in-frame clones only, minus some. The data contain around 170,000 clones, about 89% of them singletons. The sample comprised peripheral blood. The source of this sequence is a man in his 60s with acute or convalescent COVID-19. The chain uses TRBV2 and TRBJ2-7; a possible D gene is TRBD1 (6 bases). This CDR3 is CASSRTVVTSYEQYF. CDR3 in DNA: TGTGCCAGCAGTCGGACAGTAGTCACGTCCTACGAGCAGTACTTC.